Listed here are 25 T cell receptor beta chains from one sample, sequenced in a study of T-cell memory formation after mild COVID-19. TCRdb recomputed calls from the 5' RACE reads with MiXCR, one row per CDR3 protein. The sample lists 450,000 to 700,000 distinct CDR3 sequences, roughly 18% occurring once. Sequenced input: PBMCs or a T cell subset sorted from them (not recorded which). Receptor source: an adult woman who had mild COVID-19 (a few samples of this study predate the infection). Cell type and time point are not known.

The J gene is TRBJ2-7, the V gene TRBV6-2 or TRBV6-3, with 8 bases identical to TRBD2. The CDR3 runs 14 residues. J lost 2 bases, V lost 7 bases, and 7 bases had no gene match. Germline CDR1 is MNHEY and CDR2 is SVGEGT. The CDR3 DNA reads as TGTGCCAGCAAGCGCGGGGGGATGACCTACGAGCAGTACTTC. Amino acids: CASKRGGMTYEQYF.

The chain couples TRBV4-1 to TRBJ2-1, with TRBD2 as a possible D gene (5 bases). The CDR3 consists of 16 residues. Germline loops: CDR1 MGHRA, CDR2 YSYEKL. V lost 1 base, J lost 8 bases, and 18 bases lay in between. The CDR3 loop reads CASSQGSGVAVYEQFF. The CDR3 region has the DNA TGCGCCAGCAGCCAAGGTTCCGGGGTGGCAGTATATGAGCAGTTCTTC.

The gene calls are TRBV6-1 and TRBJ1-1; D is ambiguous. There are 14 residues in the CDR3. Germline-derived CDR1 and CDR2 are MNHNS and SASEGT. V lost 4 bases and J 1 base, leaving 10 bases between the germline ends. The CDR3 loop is CASSAKAWNTEAFF. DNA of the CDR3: TGTGCCAGCAGTGCCAAGGCCTGGAACACTGAAGCTTTCTTT.

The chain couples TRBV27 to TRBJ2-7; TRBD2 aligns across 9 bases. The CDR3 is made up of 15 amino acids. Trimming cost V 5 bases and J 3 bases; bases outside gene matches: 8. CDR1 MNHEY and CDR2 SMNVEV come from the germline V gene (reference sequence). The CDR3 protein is CASSPLDSGGYEQYF. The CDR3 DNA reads TGTGCCAGCAGTCCCTTAGATAGCGGGGGCTACGAGCAGTACTTC.

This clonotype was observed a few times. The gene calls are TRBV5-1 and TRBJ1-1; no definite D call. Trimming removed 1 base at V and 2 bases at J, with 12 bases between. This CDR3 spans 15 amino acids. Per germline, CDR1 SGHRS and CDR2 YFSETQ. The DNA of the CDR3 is TGCGCCAGCAGCTTGTATCTCAGCTCTAACACTGAAGCTTTCTTT. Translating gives CASSLYLSSNTEAFF.

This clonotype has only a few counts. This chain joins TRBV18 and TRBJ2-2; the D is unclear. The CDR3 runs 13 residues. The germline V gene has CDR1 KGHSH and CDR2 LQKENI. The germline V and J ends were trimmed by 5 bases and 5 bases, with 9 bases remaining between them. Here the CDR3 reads CASSSSPTGELFF. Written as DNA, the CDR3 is TGTGCCAGCTCATCTAGTCCAACCGGGGAGCTGTTTTTT.

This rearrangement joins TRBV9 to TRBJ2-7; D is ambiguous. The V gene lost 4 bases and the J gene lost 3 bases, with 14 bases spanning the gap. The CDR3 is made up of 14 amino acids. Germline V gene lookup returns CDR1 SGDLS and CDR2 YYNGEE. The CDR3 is CASSSRFKLYEQYF. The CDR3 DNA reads TGTGCCAGCAGCTCCCGTTTCAAGCTCTACGAGCAGTACTTC.

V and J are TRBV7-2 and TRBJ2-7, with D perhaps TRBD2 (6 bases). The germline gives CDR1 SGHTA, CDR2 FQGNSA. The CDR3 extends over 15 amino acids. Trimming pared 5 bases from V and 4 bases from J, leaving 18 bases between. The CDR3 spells CASSLGEDTLYEQYF. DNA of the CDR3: TGTGCCAGCAGCCTCGGGGAGGACACCCTTTACGAGCAGTACTTC.

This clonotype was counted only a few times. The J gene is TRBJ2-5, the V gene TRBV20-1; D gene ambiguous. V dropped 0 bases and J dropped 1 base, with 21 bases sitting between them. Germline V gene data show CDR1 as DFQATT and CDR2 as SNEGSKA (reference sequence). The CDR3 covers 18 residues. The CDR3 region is CSARDLSQNLRLQETQYF. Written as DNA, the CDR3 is TGCAGTGCTAGAGATCTAAGTCAGAATCTCCGGCTCCAAGAGACCCAGTACTTC.

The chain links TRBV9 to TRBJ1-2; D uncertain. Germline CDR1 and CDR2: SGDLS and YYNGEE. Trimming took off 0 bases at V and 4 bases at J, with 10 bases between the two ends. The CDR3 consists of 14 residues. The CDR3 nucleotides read TGTGCCAGCAGCGTAGAGGAGGATTTCTATGGCTACACCTTC. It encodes CASSVEEDFYGYTF. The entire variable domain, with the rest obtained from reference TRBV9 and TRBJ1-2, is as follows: DSGVTQTPKHLITATGQRVTLRCSPRSGDLSVYWYQQSLDQGLQFLIQYYNGEERAKGNILERFSAQQFPDLHSELNLSSLELGDSALYFCASSVEEDFYGYTFGSGTRLTVV.

CDR3 in amino acids: CASSLGRIEVTEAFF. In DNA form, the CDR3 reads TGTGCCAGCAGCTTAGGTAGGATAGAGGTCACTGAAGCTTTCTTT. The chain uses TRBV7-3 and TRBJ1-1; no clear D. The CDR3 consists of 15 residues. Germline CDR1 reads SGHTA; CDR2 reads FQGTGA. V was cut by 2 bases and J by 4 bases, with 14 bases left in between. Complete variable domain (other parts from reference TRBV7-3 and TRBJ1-1): GAGVSQTPSNKVTEKGKYVELRCDPISGHTALYWYRQSLGQGPEFLIYFQGTGAADDSGLPNDRFFAVRPEGSVSTLKIQRTERGDSAVYLCASSLGRIEVTEAFFGQGTRLTVV.

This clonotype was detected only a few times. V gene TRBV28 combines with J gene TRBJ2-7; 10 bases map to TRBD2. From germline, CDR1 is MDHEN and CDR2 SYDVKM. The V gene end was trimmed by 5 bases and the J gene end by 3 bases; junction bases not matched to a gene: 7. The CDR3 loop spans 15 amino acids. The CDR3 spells CASSLLAGARYEQYF. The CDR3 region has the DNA TGTGCCAGCAGTCTCCTAGCGGGAGCGCGCTACGAGCAGTACTTC. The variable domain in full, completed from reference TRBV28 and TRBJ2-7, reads DVKVTQSSRYLVKRTGEKVFLECVQDMDHENMFWYRQDPGLGLRLIYFSYDVKMKEKGDIPEGYSVSREKKERFSLILESASTNQTSMYLCASSLLAGARYEQYFGPGTRLTVT.

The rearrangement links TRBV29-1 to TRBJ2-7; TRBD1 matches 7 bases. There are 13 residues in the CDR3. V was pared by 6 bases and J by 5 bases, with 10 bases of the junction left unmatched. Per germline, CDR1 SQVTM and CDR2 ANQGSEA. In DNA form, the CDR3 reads TGCAGCGTCCCCGGGACAGTCCTTGACGAGCAGTACTTC. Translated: CSVPGTVLDEQYF.

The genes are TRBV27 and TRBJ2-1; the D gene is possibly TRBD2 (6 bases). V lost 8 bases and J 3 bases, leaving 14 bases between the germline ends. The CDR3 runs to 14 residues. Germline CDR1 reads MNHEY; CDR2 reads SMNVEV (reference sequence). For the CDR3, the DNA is TGTGCCAGCGCTGCGGGATTGGGCTACAATGAGCAGTTCTTC. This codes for CASAAGLGYNEQFF.

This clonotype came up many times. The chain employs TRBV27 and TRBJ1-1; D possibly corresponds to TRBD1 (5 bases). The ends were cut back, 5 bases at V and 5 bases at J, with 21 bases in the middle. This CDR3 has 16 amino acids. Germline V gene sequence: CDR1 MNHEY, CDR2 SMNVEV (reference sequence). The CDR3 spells CASSALASGTGTEAFF. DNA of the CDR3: TGTGCCAGCAGTGCCCTGGCCTCCGGGACGGGAACTGAAGCTTTCTTT.

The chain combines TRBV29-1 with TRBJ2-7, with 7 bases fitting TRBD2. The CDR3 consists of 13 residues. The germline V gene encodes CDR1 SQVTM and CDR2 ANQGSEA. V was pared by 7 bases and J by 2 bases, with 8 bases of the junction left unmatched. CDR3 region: CSGRNGGTYEQYF. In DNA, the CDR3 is TGCAGCGGGCGCAACGGGGGGACCTACGAGCAGTACTTC.

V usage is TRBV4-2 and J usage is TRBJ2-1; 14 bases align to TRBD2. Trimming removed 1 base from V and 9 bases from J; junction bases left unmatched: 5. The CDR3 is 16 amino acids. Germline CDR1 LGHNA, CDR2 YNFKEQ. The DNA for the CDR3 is TGTGCCAGCAGCCAAGCCGGGACTAGCGGGAGTGGTGAGCAGTTCTTC. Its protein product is CASSQAGTSGSGEQFF.

CDR3 amino acids: CASSPTDRGLWYGYTF. CDR3 DNA: TGTGCCAGCAGCCCAACGGACAGGGGGCTATGGTATGGCTACACCTTC. V is TRBV11-1 and J is TRBJ1-2; 11 positions match TRBD1. Germline-derived CDR1 and CDR2 are SGHAT and FQDESV (reference sequence). V trimming: 5 bases; J trimming: 5 bases; junction bases outside the gene matches: 10. This CDR3 spans 16 amino acids.

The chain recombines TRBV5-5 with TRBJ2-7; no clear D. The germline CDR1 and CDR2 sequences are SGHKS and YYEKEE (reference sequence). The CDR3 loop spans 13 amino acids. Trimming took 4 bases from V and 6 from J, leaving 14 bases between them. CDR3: CASSHTLVGEQYF. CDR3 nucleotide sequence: TGTGCCAGCAGCCACACGTTGGTGGGCGAGCAGTACTTC. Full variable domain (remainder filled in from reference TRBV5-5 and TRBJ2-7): DAGVTQSPTHLIKTRGQQVTLRCSPISGHKSVSWYQQVLGQGPQFIFQYYEKEERGRGNFPDRFSARQFPNYSSELNVNALLLGDSALYLCASSHTLVGEQYFGPGTRLTVT.

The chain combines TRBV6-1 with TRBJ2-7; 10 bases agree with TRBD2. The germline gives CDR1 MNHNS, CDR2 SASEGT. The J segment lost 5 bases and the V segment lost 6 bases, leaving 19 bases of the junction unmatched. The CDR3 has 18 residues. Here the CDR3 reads CASSRMSGRGASQDEQYF. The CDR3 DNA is TGTGCCAGCAGCAGAATGAGCGGGAGGGGGGCCTCTCAGGACGAGCAGTACTTC.

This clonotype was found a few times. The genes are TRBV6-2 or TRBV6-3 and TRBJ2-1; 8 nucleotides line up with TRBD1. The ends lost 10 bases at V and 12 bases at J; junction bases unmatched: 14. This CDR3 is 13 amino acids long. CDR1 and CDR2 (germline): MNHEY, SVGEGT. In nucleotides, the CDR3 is TGTGCCACCTTAAGGGGGCAAGACAGGGGGCAGTTCTTC. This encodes CATLRGQDRGQFF.

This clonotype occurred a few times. CDR3 residues: CSVVQEVTDTPNEKLFF. CDR3 DNA: TGCAGCGTTGTTCAGGAGGTTACGGACACCCCTAATGAAAAACTGTTTTTT. This chain joins TRBV29-1 and TRBJ1-4; possibly TRBD1 for D (5 bases). V was shortened by 4 bases and J by 3 bases, with 21 bases between the two germline ends. Germline values: CDR1 SQVTM, CDR2 ANQGSEA. This CDR3 is built from 17 residues.

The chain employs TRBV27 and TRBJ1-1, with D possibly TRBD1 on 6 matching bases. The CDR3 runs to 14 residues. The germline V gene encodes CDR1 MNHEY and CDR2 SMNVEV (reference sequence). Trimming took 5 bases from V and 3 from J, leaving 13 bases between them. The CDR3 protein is CASSPTGVYTEAFF. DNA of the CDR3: TGTGCCAGCAGTCCGACAGGAGTGTACACTGAAGCTTTCTTT.

The CDR3 loop reads CASSQVRGSPETQYF. The CDR3 bases are TGCGCCAGCAGCCAAGTCAGGGGCAGCCCAGAGACCCAGTACTTC. The chain employs TRBV4-3 and TRBJ2-5, with D possibly being TRBD1 (6 bases). The V gene lost 1 base and the J gene lost 4 bases, with 13 bases spanning the gap. The CDR3 is made up of 15 amino acids. CDR1 and CDR2 (germline): LGHNA, YSLEER.

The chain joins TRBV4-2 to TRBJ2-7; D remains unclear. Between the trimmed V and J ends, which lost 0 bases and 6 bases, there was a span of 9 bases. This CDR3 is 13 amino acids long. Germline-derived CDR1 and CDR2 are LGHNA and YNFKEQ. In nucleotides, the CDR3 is TGTGCCAGCAGCCAAGAGCAGTTTTCCGAGCAGTACTTC. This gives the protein CASSQEQFSEQYF.